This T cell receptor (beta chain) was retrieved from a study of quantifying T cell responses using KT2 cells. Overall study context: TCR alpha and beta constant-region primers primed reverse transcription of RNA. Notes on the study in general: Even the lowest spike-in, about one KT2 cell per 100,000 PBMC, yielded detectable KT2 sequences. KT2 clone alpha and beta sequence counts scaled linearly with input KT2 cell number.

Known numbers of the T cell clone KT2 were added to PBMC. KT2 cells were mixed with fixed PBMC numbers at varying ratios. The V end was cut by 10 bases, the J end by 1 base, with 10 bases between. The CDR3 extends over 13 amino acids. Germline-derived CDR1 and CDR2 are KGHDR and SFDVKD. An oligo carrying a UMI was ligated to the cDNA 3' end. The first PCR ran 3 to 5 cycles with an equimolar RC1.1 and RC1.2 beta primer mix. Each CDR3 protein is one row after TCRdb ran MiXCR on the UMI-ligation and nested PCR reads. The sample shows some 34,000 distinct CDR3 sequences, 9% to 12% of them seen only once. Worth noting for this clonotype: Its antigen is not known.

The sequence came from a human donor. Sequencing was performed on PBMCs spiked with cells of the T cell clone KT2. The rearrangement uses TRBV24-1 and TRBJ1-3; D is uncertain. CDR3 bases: TGTGCCACAAGGGCGAGTTCTGGAAACACCATATATTTT. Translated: CATRASSGNTIYF.